This T cell receptor (beta chain) originates from a study of response to subunit inactivated influenza vaccine (dated by TCRdb to about 2018). Regarding the complete study: To follow how T cells responded to a trivalent subunit inactivated influenza vaccine, the researchers relied on deep quantitative profiling of the T cell receptor repertoire. Summary of the overall study and its limitations: The authors suggested that each seasonal influenza vaccination may recruit only a limited number of new T cells.

This clonotype occurred a few times. Its antigen is currently not known. No base quality information exists; no much larger clone differs at one position. What the time point label conveys for this sample: more than 35 days after influenza vaccine administration. Library preparation was by RT-PCR. Instrument on record: Illumina HiSeq 2500. Using fastp at Q25 and MiXCR, TCRdb reprocessed the public reads and kept productive beta chains. Records with the same CDR3 protein are collapsed into one entry carrying the most frequent genes and DNA. The sample table contains about 520,000 distinct CDR3 sequences; only one count was recorded for 9.5% to 12% of them. The ten most abundant clones make up roughly 12% of the sample. Material: PBMCs from blood, obtained roughly 45 days after vaccination. This TCR came from a man aged 50 to 60 who received an inactivated influenza vaccine. Donor details come from another sample of the same person, matched by shared clones.

The nucleotides are TGTGCCAGCAGCTTAGGGAGGGCAGTCGAGCAGTACTTC. Its protein is CASSLGRAVEQYF. The sequence links TRBV7-2 to TRBJ2-7; a weak D assignment points to TRBD2 (6 bases agree). CDR3 length: 13 amino acids, cysteine to phenylalanine. This entry keeps only the CDR3 DNA: 39 bases, framed from base 1. Relative to germline, V is 1 base shorter and J is 6 bases shorter, with 10 bases between their ends. The germline V gene yields SGHTA for CDR1 and FQGNSA for CDR2. The entire variable domain, with the stretches around the CDR3 drawn from the reference TRBV7-2 and TRBJ2-7 proteins, is GAGVSQSPSNKVTEKGKDVELRCDPISGHTALYWYRQSLGQGLEFLIYFQGNSAPDKSGLPSDRFSAERTGGSVSTLTIQRTQQEDSAVYLCASSLGRAVEQYFGPGTRLTVT.